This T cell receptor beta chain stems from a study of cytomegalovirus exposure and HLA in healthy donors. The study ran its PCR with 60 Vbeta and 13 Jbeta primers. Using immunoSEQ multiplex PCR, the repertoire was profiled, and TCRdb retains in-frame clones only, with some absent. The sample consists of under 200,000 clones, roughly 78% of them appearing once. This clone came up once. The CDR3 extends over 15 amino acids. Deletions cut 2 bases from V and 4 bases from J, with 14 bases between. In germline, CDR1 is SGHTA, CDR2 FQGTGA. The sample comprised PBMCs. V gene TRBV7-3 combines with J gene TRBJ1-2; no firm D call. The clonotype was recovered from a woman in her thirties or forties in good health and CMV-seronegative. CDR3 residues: CASSLGRGRGYGYTF. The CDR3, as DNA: TGTGCCAGCAGCTTAGGGCGGGGTCGAGGCTATGGCTACACCTTC. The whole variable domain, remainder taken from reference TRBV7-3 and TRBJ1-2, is GAGVSQTPSNKVTEKGKYVELRCDPISGHTALYWYRQSLGQGPEFLIYFQGTGAADDSGLPNDRFFAVRPEGSVSTLKIQRTERGDSAVYLCASSLGRGRGYGYTFGSGTRLTVV.